Included here is one TCR beta chain sequence, with context. These data are taken from a study of cytomegalovirus exposure and HLA in healthy donors. The table came from immunoSEQ multiplex PCR; TCRdb's copy has only in-frame clones and leaves some out. The data show hundreds of thousands of clones, with 80% to 90% seen just once and 0.83% held by the top ten. Trimming took off 4 bases at V and 3 bases at J, with 13 bases between the two ends. Germline CDR1 GTSNPN, CDR2 SVGIG (reference sequence). The CDR3 consists of 13 residues. The receptor comes from a woman younger than 30 in good health and CMV-seronegative. V usage is TRBV30 and J usage is TRBJ2-7; D might be TRBD1 (6 bases). Source material: PBMCs. The CDR3 coding sequence is TGTGCCTGGATTAGGACAGACGACTACGAGCAGTACTTC. It translates to CAWIRTDDYEQYF. Supplemented by reference TRBV30 and TRBJ2-7, the full variable domain reads SQTIHQWPATLVQPVGSPLSLECTVEGTSNPNLYWYRQAAGRGLQLLFYSVGIGQISSEVPQNLSASRPQDRQFILSSKKLLLSDSGFYLCAWIRTDDYEQYFGPGTRLTVT.